This T cell receptor (beta chain) was captured in a study of T cells in Graves' hyperthyroidism and ophthalmopathy (dated by TCRdb to the late 2010s). Regarding the research as a whole: TCR V-J signatures able to tell the groups apart were searched for in a discovery cohort of more than 90 patients, of whom 40 to 45 had Graves' ophthalmopathy and around 56 had stable Graves' hyperthyroidism. Prospective prediction of ophthalmopathy was tested in an independent validation cohort consisting of roughly 19 hyperthyroidism patients and around 16 patients who later progressed to ophthalmopathy. The 90 to 100 discovery patients were randomly divided into training and test sets at a 7:3 ratio. In about six Graves' hyperthyroidism patients, the study also compared T-cell repertoires from thyroid tissue with T-cell repertoires from blood. Once sampling was done, hyperthyroidism patients were given methimazole at a starting dose of 30 mg daily, whereas ophthalmopathy patients were given high-dose intravenous methylprednisolone. TCR Vbeta CDR3 sequencing of approximately 140 peripheral blood samples (43 ophthalmopathy, over 70 hyperthyroidism and approximately 17 progressor patients) is reported in the paper.

The TCR beta CDR3 regions were amplified from RNA transcripts. A first-round RT-PCR of the TCR CDR3 used the HTBI primer set with the Qiagen OneStep RT-PCR kit. Libraries were constructed in a second round of multiplex PCR, after which size selection and purification were performed. Sequencing of the libraries was done on an Illumina HiSeq2000 using paired-end 100 bp reads. In the paper's pipeline: Raw data were processed with SOAPnuke, discarding reads with adapters, uncalled bases, mean Phred below 15, or no exact constant-primer or identifier match. COPE v1.2.5 was used to merge high-quality paired reads, and clonotypes were defined as unique nucleotide sequences. MiTCR v1.1 was used to align the clonotypes against IMGT TRBV, TRBD and TRBJ reference segments. The analysis included only V-J combinations with a frequency above 0.0001, which together covered 99.2% of the repertoires. The TCS score was defined as F50 (clonal expansion) divided by E x V (chaos), with BLOSUM62-based TCRdist calculated between CDR3 peptides within each V-J. Welch's t-statistics and random forest reduced roughly 530 V-J features to fewer than 15, which were used in a naive Bayes classifier (R e1071). The Morisita-Horn index was used to measure how similar the thyroid and blood repertoires were. TCRdb reran the public reads through fastp at Q25 and MiXCR, keeping productive beta chains. Identical CDR3 proteins give one entry, which carries the most common genes and DNA. The V and J calls come from TCRdb's annotation, not from the publication. The sample table contains 500,000 to 600,000 distinct CDR3 sequences; only one count was recorded for 40% to 55% of them. The top ten hold around 20% of the sample.

This clonotype has a count of ten or more. The specificity of this receptor is unknown. Base qualities are not at hand, and no much larger clone is one base apart. General study outcomes and caveats: A 13 V-J signature model separated ophthalmopathy from stable hyperthyroidism, with about 88% sensitivity and 81% to 83% specificity in cross-validation and 80%/75% in testing. Blood samples also contained most of the expanded thyroid clonotypes (frequency above 0.001), which suggests that blood repertoires may reflect thyroid immune responses. Sample size was not statistically predetermined, and investigators were not blinded to group allocation. In validation, progression to ophthalmopathy was predicted by the model with almost 71% sensitivity and 72.22% specificity, a median of approximately 6.5 months before onset.

The CDR3 measures 15 amino acids from cysteine to phenylalanine. Only the CDR3 part of the read is kept: 45 bases, read in frame from the first base. A distance of 21 bases separates the germline ends of V and J, which lose 5 bases and 8 bases respectively. Per the germline V gene, SGHVS is the CDR1 and FQNEAQ is the CDR2. The study excluded patients with uncontrolled infections, other autoimmune diseases, pregnancy or lactation. Diagnoses were based on clinical symptoms, serum thyroxine and TRAb, thyroid ultrasound and orbital computed tomography. Trizol reagent was used to extract total RNA, and RNA quality was then checked on an Agilent 2100 Bioanalyzer.

The source material was peripheral blood or thyroid tissue (not recorded which). The TCR was taken from an adult woman with Graves' disease, either hyperthyroidism or ophthalmopathy (not recorded which). The chain employs TRBV7-8 and TRBJ1-2, with TRBD1 tentatively as D gene (6 bases match). The CDR3 corresponds to CASSHKWGPRVGYTF. The sequenced DNA is TGTGCCAGCAGCCATAAGTGGGGGCCGCGGGTAGGCTACACCTTC.